Reported below is one T cell receptor (beta chain). Its target is unknown. The CDR3 runs to 14 residues. Germline CDR1 is MNHNY and CDR2 is SVGAGI (reference sequence). The trim removed 7 bases at V and 3 bases at J, leaving 6 bases unmatched. These data originate in a study of beta chain features in type 1 diabetes. Overall study context: Patient and healthy donor groups were alike in age, gender and cell yields.

Study findings and constraints: The naive, central memory and Treg TCRB repertoires of patients appeared to be more similar to one another than those of healthy donors.

Isolated RNA was reverse transcribed in full, so expressed TCRB transcripts were sequenced. The assay was immunoSEQ multiplex PCR, and TCRdb's table has in-frame clones only and misses some. The sample records 200,000 to 250,000 clones, 27% being singletons. The sequenced sample consisted of central memory CD4+ T cells from blood. J is TRBJ1-5 and V is TRBV6-6, with TRBD1 matching 7 bases. This clonotype was obtained from a man under 40 in good health. CDR3 loop: CASNDRVNNQPQHF. The CDR3 DNA is TGTGCCAGCAACGACAGGGTCAACAATCAGCCCCAGCATTTT.